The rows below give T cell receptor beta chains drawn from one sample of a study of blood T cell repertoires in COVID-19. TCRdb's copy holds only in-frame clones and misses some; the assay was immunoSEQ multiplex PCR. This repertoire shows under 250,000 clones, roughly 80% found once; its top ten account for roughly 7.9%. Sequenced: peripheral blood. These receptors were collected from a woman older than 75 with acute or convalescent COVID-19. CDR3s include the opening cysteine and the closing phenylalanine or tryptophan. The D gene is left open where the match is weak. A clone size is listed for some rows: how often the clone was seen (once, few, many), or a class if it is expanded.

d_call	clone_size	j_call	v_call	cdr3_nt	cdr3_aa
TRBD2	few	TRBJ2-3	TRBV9	TGTGCCAGCAGCCTCGGGACTAGCGGCACAGATACGCAGTATTTT	CASSLGTSGTDTQYF
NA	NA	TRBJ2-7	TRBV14	TGTGCCAGCAGCCAACAACCGGGATCCGGCTACGAGCAGTACTTC	CASSQQPGSGYEQYF
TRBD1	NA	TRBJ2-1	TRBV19	TGTGCCAGTAGTATTCAGGGCAGGGGGATCGACAATGAGCAGTTCTTC	CASSIQGRGIDNEQFF
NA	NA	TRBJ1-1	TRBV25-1	TGTGCCAGCAGTGAATACGGTCGTGTGGACACTGAAGCTTTCTTT	CASSEYGRVDTEAFF
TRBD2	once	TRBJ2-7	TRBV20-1	TGCAGTGCTAGTTCCCCAGGGTTTTCGACTAGCGGGAGCTACGAGCAGTACTTC	CSASSPGFSTSGSYEQYF
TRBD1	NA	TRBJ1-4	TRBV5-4	TGTGCCAGCAGCCGGGGACAGTCTAATGAAAAACTGTTTTTT	CASSRGQSNEKLFF
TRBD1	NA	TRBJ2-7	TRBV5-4	TGTGCCAGCAGCTTGGAGGGGACAGGGCCCGCCCACGAGCAGTACTTC	CASSLEGTGPAHEQYF
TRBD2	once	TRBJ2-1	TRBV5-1	TGCGCCAGCAGCTTGAGCAGCGGGGGGGCCGTCGACCATGAGCAGTTCTTC	CASSLSSGGAVDHEQFF
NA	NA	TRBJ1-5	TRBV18	TGTGCCAGCTCACCACCTCATCTACCCCAGCCCCAGCATTTT	CASSPPHLPQPQHF
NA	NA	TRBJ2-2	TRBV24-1	TGTGCCCCGCGCGCCGAGGCACAGAACACCGGGGAGCTGTTTTTT	CAPRAEAQNTGELFF
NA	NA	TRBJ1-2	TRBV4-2	TGTGCCAGCAGCCAAGCAGGGGCTCGTGGCTACACCTTC	CASSQAGARGYTF
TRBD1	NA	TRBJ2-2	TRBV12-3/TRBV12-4	TGTGCCAGCAACCGACAGGGGAGTGGGGAGCTGTTTTTT	CASNRQGSGELFF
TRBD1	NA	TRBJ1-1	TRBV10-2	TGCGCCAGCAGAGGGGGCGCGGGAGGTGGTGAAGCTTTCTTT	CASRGGAGGGEAFF
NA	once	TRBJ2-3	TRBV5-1	TGCGCCAGCAGTCAAATAGGGCGGGGATCAGATACGCAGTATTTT	CASSQIGRGSDTQYF
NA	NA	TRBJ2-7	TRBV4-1	TGCGCCAGCAGCCAAGGTTCCGGCGGATCCTCCTACGAGCAGTACTTC	CASSQGSGGSSYEQYF
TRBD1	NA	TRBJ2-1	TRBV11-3	TGTGCCAGCAGCTTTGAGGGACAGACCTCTAATGAGCAGTTCTTC	CASSFEGQTSNEQFF
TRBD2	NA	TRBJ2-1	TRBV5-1	TGCGCCAGCAGCTTGGCTAGCGGGGGCGCCCCTACAGGAGAGCAGTTCTTC	CASSLASGGAPTGEQFF
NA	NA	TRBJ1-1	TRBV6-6	TGTGCCAGCAGTTACAAGACCGGGAAGACTGAAGCTTTCTTT	CASSYKTGKTEAFF
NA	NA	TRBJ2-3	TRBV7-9	TGTGCCAGCAGCTTGGCAGTCACAGATACGCAGTATTTT	CASSLAVTDTQYF
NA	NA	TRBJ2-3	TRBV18	TGTGCCAGCTCACTTCAAAGGGATGCTAGCACCCTGAGCACAGATACGCAGTATTTT	CASSLQRDASTLSTDTQYF
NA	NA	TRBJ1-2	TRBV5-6	TGTGCCAGCAGCTCGGACAGATGGGGCATGGTTAACTATGGCTACACCTTC	CASSSDRWGMVNYGYTF
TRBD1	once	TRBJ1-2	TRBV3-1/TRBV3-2	TGTGCCAGCAGCATGGGGACAGGGGGTGGCTACACCTTC	CASSMGTGGGYTF
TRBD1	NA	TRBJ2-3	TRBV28	TGTGCCAGCAGTTCGTACTCAGGGGGTTCAGATACGCAGTATTTT	CASSSYSGGSDTQYF
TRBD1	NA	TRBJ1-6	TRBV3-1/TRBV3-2	TGTGCCAGCAGTCCTGGACAGGGGTATTCACCCCTCCACTTT	CASSPGQGYSPLHF
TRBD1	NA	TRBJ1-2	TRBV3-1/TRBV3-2	TGTGCCAGCAGCCAAGATGCACAGGGGATCCGGGGCTACACCTTC	CASSQDAQGIRGYTF
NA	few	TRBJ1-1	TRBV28	TGTGCCAGCAGTCCCCCTAACGAGGCTGAAGCTTTCTTT	CASSPPNEAEAFF
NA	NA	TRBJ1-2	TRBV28	TGTGCCAGCAGTTCCCCACCTAGGGGGACCAAAGTAGACTATGGCTACACCTTC	CASSSPPRGTKVDYGYTF
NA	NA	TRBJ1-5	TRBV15	TGTGCCACCAGCAGAGGAGGAGGCAATCAGCCCCAGCATTTT	CATSRGGGNQPQHF
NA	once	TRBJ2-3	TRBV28	TGTGCCAGCAGTTTACGACAGGGGAGGGCCCTTAGCACAGATACGCAGTATTTT	CASSLRQGRALSTDTQYF
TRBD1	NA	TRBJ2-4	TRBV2	TGTGCCAGCAGCGCCCGGACAGGGAGAAACATTCAGTACTTC	CASSARTGRNIQYF
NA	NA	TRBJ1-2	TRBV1	TGCACCAGCAGCCTTGCAGGGGGCGCCGATGGCTACACCTTC	CTSSLAGGADGYTF
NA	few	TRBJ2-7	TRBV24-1	TGTGCCACCAGTTACGGCTACGAGCAGTACTTC	CATSYGYEQYF
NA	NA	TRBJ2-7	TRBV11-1	TGTGCCAGCAGCTTTCGGGACTCGGAGGGGTACTTC	CASSFRDSEGYF
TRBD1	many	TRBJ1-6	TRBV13	TGTGCCAGCAGCTTGGAGACAGGGATTAATTCACCCCTCCACTTT	CASSLETGINSPLHF
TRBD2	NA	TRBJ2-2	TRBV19	TGTGCCAGTAGTTTTGGCCGAGGGGTAAGCGGGATTGTATCCGGGGAGCTGTTTTTT	CASSFGRGVSGIVSGELFF
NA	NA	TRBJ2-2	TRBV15	TGTGGGTCCCGCGGACGCACCGGGGAGCTATTTTTT	CGSRGRTGELFF
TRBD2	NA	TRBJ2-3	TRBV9	TGTGCCAGCAGCGTAGGGGCTAGCGGGTTCACAGATACGCAGTATTTT	CASSVGASGFTDTQYF
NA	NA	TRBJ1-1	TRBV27	TGTGCCAGCAGTTTACGCCCCCAGGGATGGGGGGACACTGAAGCTTTCTTT	CASSLRPQGWGDTEAFF
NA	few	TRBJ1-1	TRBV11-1	TGTGCCAGCAGCCATAGAGTATCAATGAACACTGAAGCTTTCTTT	CASSHRVSMNTEAFF
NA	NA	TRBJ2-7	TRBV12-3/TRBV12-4	TGTGCCAGCAGCCCCGGAGTAACCTACGAGCAGTACTTC	CASSPGVTYEQYF
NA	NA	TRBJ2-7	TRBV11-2	TGTGCCAGCAGCTTAGCCGGGACTGATGTCTACGAGCAGTACTTC	CASSLAGTDVYEQYF
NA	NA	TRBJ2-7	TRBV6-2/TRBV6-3	TGTGCCAGCAGCCCCCAACAGGGCTTCACCTACGAGCAGTACTTC	CASSPQQGFTYEQYF
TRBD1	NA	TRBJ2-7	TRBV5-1	TGCGCCAGCAGCCGCGGGACAGGTGTAGGCGAGCAGTACTTC	CASSRGTGVGEQYF
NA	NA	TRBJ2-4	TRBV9	TGTGCCAGCAGCGTAGGCCAGGCCGCCAAAAACATTCAGTACTTC	CASSVGQAAKNIQYF
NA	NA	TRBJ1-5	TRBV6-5	TGTGCCAGCAGTTTAACAGGGAATCAGCCCCAGCATTTT	CASSLTGNQPQHF
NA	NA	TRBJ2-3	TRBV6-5	TGTGCCAGCAGCTGGGGGCTCGGGTTGGATACGCAGTATTTT	CASSWGLGLDTQYF
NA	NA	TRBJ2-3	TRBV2	TGTGCCAGCAGTGATGGAAGCGGCGTTGGTGCGCAGTATTTT	CASSDGSGVGAQYF
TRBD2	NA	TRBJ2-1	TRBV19	TGTGCCAGTAGTATAGCCCGTGGGACTAGCGGGAGAGGGAATGAGCAGTTCTTC	CASSIARGTSGRGNEQFF
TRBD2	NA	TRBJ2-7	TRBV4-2	TGTGCCAGCAGCCAAGAGACTAGCGGCCTCTACGAGCAGTACTTC	CASSQETSGLYEQYF
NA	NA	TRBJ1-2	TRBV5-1	TGCGCCAGCAGCATACAGGGAGACTATGGCTACACCTTC	CASSIQGDYGYTF
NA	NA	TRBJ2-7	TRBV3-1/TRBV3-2	TGTGCCAGCAGCCAAGGGGGAGGAGTCTACGAGCAGTACTTC	CASSQGGGVYEQYF
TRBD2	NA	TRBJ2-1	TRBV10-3	TGTGCCACGAGATTAGCGGGAGGAGACAATGAGCAGTTCTTC	CATRLAGGDNEQFF
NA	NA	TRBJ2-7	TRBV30	TGTGCCTGGAGTGAGGCGACGGAGCCGCCCCTCTTC	CAWSEATEPPLF
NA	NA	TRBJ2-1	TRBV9	TGTGCCAGCAGCGTGCGTGACTCCTACAATGAGCAGTTCTTC	CASSVRDSYNEQFF